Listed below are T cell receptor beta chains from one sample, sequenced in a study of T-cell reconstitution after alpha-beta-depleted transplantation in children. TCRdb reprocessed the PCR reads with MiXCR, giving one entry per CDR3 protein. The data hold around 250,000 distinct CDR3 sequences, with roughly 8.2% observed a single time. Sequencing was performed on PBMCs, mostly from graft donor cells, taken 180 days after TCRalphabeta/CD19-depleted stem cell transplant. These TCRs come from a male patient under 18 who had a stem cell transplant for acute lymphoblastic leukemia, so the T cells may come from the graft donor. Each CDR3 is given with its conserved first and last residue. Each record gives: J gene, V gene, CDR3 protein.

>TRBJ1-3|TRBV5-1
CASSLVAGGNTIYF
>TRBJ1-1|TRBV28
CASNERTGNTEAFF
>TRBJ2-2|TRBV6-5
CASSYGWQLSTGELFF
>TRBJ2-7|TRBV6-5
CASSNLLALSYEQYF
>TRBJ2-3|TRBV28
CASGRLTGPDTQYF
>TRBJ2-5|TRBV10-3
CAISGQGARETQYF
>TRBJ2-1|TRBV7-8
CASSLRSGNEQFF
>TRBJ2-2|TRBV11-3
CASSLMTGGGGELFF
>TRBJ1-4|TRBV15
CATSRSYGDSEKLFF
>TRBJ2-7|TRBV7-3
CASSFLGSGEQYF
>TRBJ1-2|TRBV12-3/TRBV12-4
CASSLSSGAGYTF
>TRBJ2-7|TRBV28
CASRGTSVLEQYF
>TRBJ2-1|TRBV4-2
CASSIGIPNEQFF